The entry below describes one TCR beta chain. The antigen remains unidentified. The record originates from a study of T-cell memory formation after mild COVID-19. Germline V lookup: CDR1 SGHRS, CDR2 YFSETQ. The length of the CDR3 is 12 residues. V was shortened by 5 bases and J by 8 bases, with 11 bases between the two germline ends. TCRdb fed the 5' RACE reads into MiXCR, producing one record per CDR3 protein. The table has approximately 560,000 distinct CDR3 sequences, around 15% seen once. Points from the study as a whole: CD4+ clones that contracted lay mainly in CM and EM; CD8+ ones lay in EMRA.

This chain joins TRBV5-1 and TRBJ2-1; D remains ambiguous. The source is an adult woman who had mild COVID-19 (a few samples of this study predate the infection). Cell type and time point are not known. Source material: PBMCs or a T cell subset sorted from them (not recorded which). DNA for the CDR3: TGCGCCAGCAGTGGCAGGTGGGATGAGCAGTTCTTC. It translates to CASSGRWDEQFF.